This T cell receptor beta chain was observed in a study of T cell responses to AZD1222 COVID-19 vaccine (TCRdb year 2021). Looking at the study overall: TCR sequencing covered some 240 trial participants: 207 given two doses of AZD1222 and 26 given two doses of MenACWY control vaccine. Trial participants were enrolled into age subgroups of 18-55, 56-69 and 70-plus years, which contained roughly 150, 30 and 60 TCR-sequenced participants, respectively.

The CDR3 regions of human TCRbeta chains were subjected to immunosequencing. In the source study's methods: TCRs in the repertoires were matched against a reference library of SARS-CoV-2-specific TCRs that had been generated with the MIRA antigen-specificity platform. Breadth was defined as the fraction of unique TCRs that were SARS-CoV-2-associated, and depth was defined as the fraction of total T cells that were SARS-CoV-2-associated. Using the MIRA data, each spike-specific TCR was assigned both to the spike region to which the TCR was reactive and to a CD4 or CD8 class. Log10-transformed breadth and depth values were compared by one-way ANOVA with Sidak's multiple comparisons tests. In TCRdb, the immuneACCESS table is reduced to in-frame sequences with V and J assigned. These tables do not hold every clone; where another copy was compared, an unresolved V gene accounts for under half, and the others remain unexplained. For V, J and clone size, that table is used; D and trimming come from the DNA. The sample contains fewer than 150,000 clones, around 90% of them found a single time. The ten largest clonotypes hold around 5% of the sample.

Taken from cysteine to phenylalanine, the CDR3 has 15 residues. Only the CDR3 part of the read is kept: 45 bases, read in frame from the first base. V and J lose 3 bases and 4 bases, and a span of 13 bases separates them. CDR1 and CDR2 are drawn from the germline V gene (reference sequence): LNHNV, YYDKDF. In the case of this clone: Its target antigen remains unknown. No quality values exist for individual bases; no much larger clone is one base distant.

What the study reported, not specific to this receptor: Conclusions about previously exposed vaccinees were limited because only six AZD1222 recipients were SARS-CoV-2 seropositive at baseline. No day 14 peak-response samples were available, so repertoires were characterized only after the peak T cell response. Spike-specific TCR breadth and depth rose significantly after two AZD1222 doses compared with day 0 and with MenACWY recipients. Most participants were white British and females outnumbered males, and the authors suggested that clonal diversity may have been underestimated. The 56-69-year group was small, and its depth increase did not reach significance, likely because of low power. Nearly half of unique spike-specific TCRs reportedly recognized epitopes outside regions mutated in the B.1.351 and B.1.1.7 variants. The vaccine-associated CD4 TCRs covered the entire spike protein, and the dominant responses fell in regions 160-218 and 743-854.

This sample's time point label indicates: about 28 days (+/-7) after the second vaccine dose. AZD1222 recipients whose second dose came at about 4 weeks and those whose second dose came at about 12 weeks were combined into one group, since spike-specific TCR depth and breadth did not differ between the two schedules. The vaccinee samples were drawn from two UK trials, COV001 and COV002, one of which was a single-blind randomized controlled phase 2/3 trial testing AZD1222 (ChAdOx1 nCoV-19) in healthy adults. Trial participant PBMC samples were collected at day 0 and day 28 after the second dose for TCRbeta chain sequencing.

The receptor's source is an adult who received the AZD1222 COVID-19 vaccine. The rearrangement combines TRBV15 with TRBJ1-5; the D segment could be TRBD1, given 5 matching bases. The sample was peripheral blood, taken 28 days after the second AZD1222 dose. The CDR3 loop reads CATSRGRGPNQPQHF. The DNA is TGTGCCACCAGCAGGGGACGGGGTCCGAATCAGCCCCAGCATTTT.